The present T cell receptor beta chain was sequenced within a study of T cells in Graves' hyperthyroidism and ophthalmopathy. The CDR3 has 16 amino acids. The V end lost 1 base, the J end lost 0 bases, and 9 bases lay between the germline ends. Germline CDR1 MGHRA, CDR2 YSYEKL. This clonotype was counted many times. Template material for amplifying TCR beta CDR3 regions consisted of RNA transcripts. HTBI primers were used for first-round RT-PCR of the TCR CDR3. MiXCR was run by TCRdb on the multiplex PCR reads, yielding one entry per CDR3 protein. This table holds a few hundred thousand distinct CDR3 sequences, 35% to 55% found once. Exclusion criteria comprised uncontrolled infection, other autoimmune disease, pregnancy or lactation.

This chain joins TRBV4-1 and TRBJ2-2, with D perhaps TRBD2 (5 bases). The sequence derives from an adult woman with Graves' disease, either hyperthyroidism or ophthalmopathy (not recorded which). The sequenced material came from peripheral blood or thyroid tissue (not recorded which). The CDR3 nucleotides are TGCGCCAGCAGCCAAGGAGGGCAACCGAACACCGGGGAGCTGTTTTTT. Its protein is CASSQGGQPNTGELFF.